The 9 T cell receptor beta chains reported below all come from one sample, sequenced in a study of T cell responses to AZD1222 COVID-19 vaccine. Assay used: immunoSEQ multiplex PCR; TCRdb lists only in-frame clones, some missing. The repertoire includes 90,000 to 120,000 clones, about 90% of them detected once, and about 4.5% sits in the top ten. The material sequenced was peripheral blood, taken on day 0 of AZD1222 vaccination. These receptor sequences come from an adult in good health.

The CDR3: CASSEPPTSGSTDTQYF. The CDR3 region has the DNA TGTGCCAGCAGTGAACCACCGACTAGCGGTAGCACAGATACGCAGTATTTT. The V gene is TRBV6-1, the J gene TRBJ2-3; 9 bases agree with TRBD2. This CDR3 has 17 amino acids. Germline CDR1 reads MNHNS; CDR2 reads SASEGT. J lost 0 bases, V lost 2 bases, and 6 bases had no gene match.

The chain carries TRBV6-2 or TRBV6-3 and TRBJ2-2; D might be TRBD2 (6 bases). The CDR3 has 15 amino acids. The germline gives CDR1 MNHEY, CDR2 SVGEGT. V was cut by 0 bases and J by 4 bases, with 9 bases left in between. The CDR3 spells CASSYSMGGTGELFF. CDR3 nucleotide sequence: TGTGCCAGCAGTTACTCGATGGGGGGCACCGGGGAGCTGTTTTTT.

The chain is built from TRBV6-2 or TRBV6-3 and TRBJ2-2; 9 positions agree with TRBD2. The germline CDR1 and CDR2 sequences are MNHEY and SVGEGT. The CDR3 is 17 amino acids. V dropped 5 bases and J dropped 7; count of bases not matched to a gene: 14. CDR3 protein: CASSPPSGAFHFGELFF. The CDR3 bases are TGTGCCAGCAGTCCCCCTAGCGGGGCCTTTCATTTCGGGGAGCTGTTTTTT.

The gene calls are TRBV7-2 and TRBJ1-2; D not resolved. The germline gives CDR1 SGHTA, CDR2 FQGNSA. The CDR3 loop spans 15 amino acids. V was trimmed by 1 base and J by 0 bases, leaving 9 bases between them. CDR3 region: CASSLGGRANYGYTF. The CDR3 coding sequence is TGTGCCAGCAGCTTAGGCGGCAGAGCTAACTATGGCTACACCTTC.

The chain couples TRBV27 to TRBJ1-1; tentatively, D is TRBD1 (5 bases). The CDR3 totals 16 residues. CDR1 and CDR2 (germline): MNHEY, SMNVEV (reference sequence). V lost 2 bases, J lost 1 base, and 14 bases lay in between. CDR3 sequence (DNA): TGTGCCAGCAGTTTAATCTGGCAGGGAGGGAACACTGAAGCTTTCTTT. Translation gives CASSLIWQGGNTEAFF.

This chain joins TRBV13 and TRBJ1-5; D gene unclear. Trimming removed 2 bases at V and 4 bases at J, with 12 bases between. The germline V gene encodes CDR1 PRHDT and CDR2 FYEKMQ (reference sequence). This CDR3 has 15 amino acids. CDR3 in DNA: TGTGCCAGCAGCTTAAGATCTGGGGAAAATCAGCCCCAGCATTTT. Translating gives CASSLRSGENQPQHF.

The chain carries TRBV30 and TRBJ2-1; 11 nucleotides agree with TRBD1. V trimming: 5 bases; J trimming: 0 bases; junction bases outside the gene matches: 3. Germline V gives CDR1 GTSNPN, CDR2 SVGIG (reference sequence). The CDR3 runs 15 residues. The CDR3 DNA reads as TGTGCCTGGGGGACAGGGGGGACCTCCTACAATGAGCAGTTCTTC. This gives the protein CAWGTGGTSYNEQFF.

The chain is built from TRBV19 and TRBJ2-4; D perhaps matches TRBD1 (6 bases). The CDR3 loop spans 14 amino acids. Germline CDR1 and CDR2: LNHDA and SQIVND (reference sequence). Trimming took 4 bases from V and 5 from J, leaving 12 bases between them. CDR3 nucleotide sequence: TGTGCCAGTAGTACCGGACAGCAACAAAACATTCAGTACTTC. This codes for CASSTGQQQNIQYF. Together with reference TRBV19 and TRBJ2-4, the CDR3 gives the full variable domain: DGGITQSPKYLFRKEGQNVTLSCEQNLNHDAMYWYRQDPGQGLRLIYYSQIVNDFQKGDIAEGYSVSREKKESFPLTVTSAQKNPTAFYLCASSTGQQQNIQYFGAGTRLSVL.

The chain couples TRBV2 to TRBJ2-5, with D possibly matching TRBD1 (6 bases). Germline lookup yields CDR1 SNHLY and CDR2 FYNNEI. V was shortened by 1 base and J by 4 bases, with 10 bases between the two germline ends. The CDR3 sequence is 14 residues long. CDR3 residues: CASSEVPRGETQYF. CDR3 DNA: TGTGCCAGCAGTGAAGTGCCCAGGGGAGAGACCCAGTACTTC.